This entry concerns a single T cell receptor beta chain. Repertoires were generated with immunoSEQ multiplex PCR, while TCRdb's copy carries only in-frame clones and drops some. Of 150,000 to 250,000 clones in the sample, 70% to 85% were seen once. The data are from a study of blood T cell repertoires in COVID-19. This CDR3 is 14 amino acids long. Germline V gene data show CDR1 as ENHRY and CDR2 as SYGVKD. V was trimmed by 6 bases and J by 2 bases, leaving 10 bases between them. The chain employs TRBV10-3 and TRBJ2-2; tentatively, D is TRBD2 (5 bases). The sample comprised peripheral blood. This clonotype was sampled from a human donor with acute or convalescent COVID-19. The donor label of this sample is uncertain. The CDR3 is CAISGIANTGELFF. The CDR3 coding sequence is TGTGCCATCAGCGGGATAGCCAACACCGGGGAGCTGTTTTTT.